The T cell receptor beta chain described here comes from a study of blood T cell repertoires in COVID-19. Study information: The United States, Italy and Spain provided the acute and convalescent COVID-19 samples. The cDNA or gDNA used as material had been derived from T cells, B-cell-depleted T cells, or PBMCs.

This CDR3 spans 13 amino acids. CDR1 GTSNPN and CDR2 SVGIG come from the germline V gene (reference sequence). The germline V and J ends were trimmed by 4 bases and 3 bases, with 9 bases remaining between them. The protocol was immunoSEQ multiplex PCR, while the TCRdb copy is restricted to in-frame clones and leaves out a portion. This sample has about 210,000 clones, with around 80% found just once. Sequencing was done on a sample of peripheral blood. The source of this sequence is a woman in her seventies with acute or convalescent COVID-19. V is TRBV30 and J is TRBJ2-2, with D possibly TRBD1 on 6 matching bases. CDR3 sequence (DNA): TGTGCCTGGACCGCAGGGGACACCGGGGAGCTGTTTTTT. It encodes CAWTAGDTGELFF.